The 14 T cell receptor beta chains below all came from one sample that was sequenced in a study of blood T cell repertoires in COVID-19 (dated by TCRdb to the early 2020s). Library generation was performed with the immunoSEQ multiplex PCR assay. TCRdb took over this immuneACCESS table, retaining in-frame rearrangements with V and J assigned. Such tables are incomplete; in checked studies, under half of the missing clones stem from an unresolved V gene, and the remainder is unexplained. A total of 200,000 to 250,000 clones appear in this sample, 60% to 85% of them only once. The biggest ten clones account for over 7% of the sample. Sequenced material: peripheral blood. Source of these receptors: a woman aged 70-85 years with acute or convalescent COVID-19.

This clone showed up just once. V usage is TRBV6-5 and J usage is TRBJ2-7, with D perhaps TRBD1 (5 bases). Germline V gene sequence: CDR1 MNHEY, CDR2 SVGAGI. Trimming took 6 bases from V and 11 from J, leaving 14 bases between them. The CDR3 covers 11 residues. Here the CDR3 reads CASSRQGMEYF. Written as DNA, the CDR3 is TGTGCCAGCAGCCGCCAGGGTATGGAGTACTTC.

The genes are TRBV3-1 (or the pseudogene TRBV3-2) and TRBJ1-6; 7 bases are a match to TRBD1. V lost 2 bases to trimming and J lost 12 bases; unmatched junction nucleotides: 13. Germline V gives CDR1 LGHDT, CDR2 YNNKEL (reference sequence). This CDR3 comprises 16 residues. CDR3 in amino acids: CASSQNRGTVDLPLHF. CDR3 nucleotide sequence: TGTGCCAGCAGCCAAAACCGGGGGACAGTGGACCTACCCCTCCACTTT.

The V and J genes are TRBV6-5 and TRBJ2-3; TRBD1 matches at 7 bases. The germline V gene has CDR1 MNHEY and CDR2 SVGAGI. Losses at the gene ends were 9 bases for V and 4 bases for J; bases not matched to a gene: 13. The CDR3 is made up of 15 amino acids. The CDR3 spells CASTPGQTRSDTQYF. The CDR3 DNA sequence: TGTGCCAGTACGCCGGGACAGACGCGCTCAGATACGCAGTATTTT.

The rearrangement uses TRBV6-2 or TRBV6-3 and TRBJ2-1, with no clear D. V was trimmed by 5 bases and J by 4 bases, leaving 12 bases between them. The CDR3 has 14 residues. CDR1 and CDR2 from the germline V gene are MNHEY and SVGEGT. CDR3 amino acids: CASSPDIGYNEQFF. For the CDR3, the DNA is TGTGCCAGCAGTCCCGACATTGGTTACAATGAGCAGTTCTTC.

This clone was seen once. The chain couples TRBV4-1 to TRBJ1-1; no clear D gene. V shed 2 bases and J shed 1 base, with 11 bases lying between them. The germline gives CDR1 MGHRA, CDR2 YSYEKL. The length of the CDR3 is 15 residues. The CDR3 here is CASSQPRRGNTEAFF. The DNA for the CDR3 is TGCGCCAGCAGCCAACCCCGACGGGGGAACACTGAAGCTTTCTTT.

The V and J genes are TRBV5-1 and TRBJ1-5, with TRBD1 as a possible D gene (6 bases). Germline assignment: CDR1 SGHRS and CDR2 YFSETQ. The CDR3 has 15 residues. The V and J ends lost 5 bases and 0 bases respectively, with 12 bases between them. The DNA for the CDR3 is TGCGCCAGCAGTCTCCAGGGACATAGCAATCAGCCCCAGCATTTT. It yields the protein CASSLQGHSNQPQHF.

The rearrangement uses TRBV5-1 and TRBJ2-5; D might be TRBD2 (5 bases). CDR1 SGHRS and CDR2 YFSETQ come from the germline V gene. V was clipped by 3 bases and J by 4 bases, with 16 bases between them. This CDR3 has 15 residues. The CDR3 DNA sequence: TGCGCCAGCAGCTCTGGCGGGCAGGCACTAGAGACCCAGTACTTC. Translation gives CASSSGGQALETQYF.

The gene calls are TRBV7-2 and TRBJ2-7; 8 nucleotides align to TRBD1. The V gene end was trimmed by 5 bases and the J gene end by 3 bases; junction bases not matched to a gene: 3. This CDR3 has 13 amino acids. Germline lookup yields CDR1 SGHTA and CDR2 FQGNSA. CDR3 loop: CASSVDRVYEQYF. CDR3 DNA sequence: TGTGCCAGCAGCGTGGACAGGGTCTACGAGCAGTACTTC.

V usage is TRBV20-1 and J usage is TRBJ2-4; a possible D gene is TRBD2 (6 bases). CDR3 size: 15 residues. The germline V and J ends were trimmed by 3 bases and 3 bases, with 15 bases remaining between them. Germline V gene sequence: CDR1 DFQATT, CDR2 SNEGSKA (reference sequence). The CDR3 region is CSASAPEGVKNIQYF. CDR3 nucleotide sequence: TGCAGTGCTAGTGCACCGGAGGGAGTCAAAAACATTCAGTACTTC.

CDR3: CAWSGLAAANTGELFF. The CDR3 bases are TGTGCCTGGAGTGGACTAGCGGCCGCGAACACCGGGGAGCTGTTTTTT. The V and J genes are TRBV30 and TRBJ2-2, with 9 bases aligning to TRBD2. V lost 1 base, J lost 0 bases, and 3 bases stayed unmatched. The CDR3 spans 16 residues. Germline V CDR1 and CDR2: GTSNPN, SVGIG (reference sequence).

The V and J genes are TRBV5-4 and TRBJ2-3, with 14 bases lining up with TRBD2. CDR1 is SGHNT and CDR2 is YYREEE in the germline V gene (reference sequence). The length of the CDR3 is 18 residues. V shed 4 bases and J 0 bases; nucleotides not matched to a gene: 7. CDR3 sequence: CASSAGTSGGRSTDTQYF. The CDR3 DNA is TGTGCCAGCAGCGCGGGGACTAGCGGGGGCCGTAGCACAGATACGCAGTATTTT.

The table lists this clone with a few counts. This chain uses TRBV25-1 with TRBJ2-7; 12 bases fit TRBD1. The CDR3 contains 16 residues. The ends lost 4 bases at V and 5 bases at J; junction bases unmatched: 9. Germline V gives CDR1 MGHDK, CDR2 SYGVNS. CDR3 nucleotide sequence: TGTGCCAGCAGTGCCACGGGAGGGACAGGGGGCCACGAGCAGTACTTC. This translates into CASSATGGTGGHEQYF.

This clone was detected a few times. Other DNA sequences from this sample encode an identical CDR3 as well. The chain links TRBV30 to TRBJ2-7, with D unresolved. The length of the CDR3 is 11 residues. Germline V CDR1 and CDR2: GTSNPN, SVGIG (reference sequence). V lost 0 bases and J 7 bases, leaving 7 bases between the germline ends. The CDR3 loop is CAWSVSGEQYF. The CDR3 region has the DNA TGTGCCTGGAGTGTGTCCGGTGAGCAGTACTTC.

The chain is built from TRBV6-5 and TRBJ2-2, with 9 positions matching TRBD1. Germline V lookup: CDR1 MNHEY, CDR2 SVGAGI. There are 15 residues in the CDR3. The V segment lost 7 bases and the J segment 5 bases; nucleotides outside the gene matches: 8. This chain's CDR3 is CASTAGQGWTGELFF. CDR3 in DNA: TGTGCCAGCACGGCGGGACAGGGATGGACCGGGGAGCTGTTTTTT.